The sequence of this T cell receptor beta chain was determined in a study of human T cells and chemical hapten exposure. V shed 3 bases, J shed 5 bases, and the junction held 3 bases outside the gene matches. This CDR3 has 14 amino acids. Germline CDR1 LNHDA, CDR2 SQIVND (reference sequence). TCRdb fed the RACE reads into MiXCR, producing one record per CDR3 protein. The table has about 110,000 distinct CDR3 sequences, approximately 12% seen once. This clonotype was recorded a few times. This sample's time point: pre-sensitization, week 0. Treatment denoted: therapeutic diphenylcyclopropenone sensitization with weekly scalp DPC.

The chain joins TRBV19 to TRBJ2-2; 7 positions agree with TRBD1. This TCR came from a woman in her fifties or sixties with alopecia areata. Some clones in this sample may be carry-over from other donors' samples. The sample here was whole blood, taken in connection with sensitization to the hapten diphenylcyclopropenone (DPC). As DNA, the CDR3 is TGTGCCAGTAGTATCTCCAGGGGGACCGGGGAGCTGTTTTTT. It yields the protein CASSISRGTGELFF. The whole variable domain, filled in from reference TRBV19 and TRBJ2-2, reads DGGITQSPKYLFRKEGQNVTLSCEQNLNHDAMYWYRQDPGQGLRLIYYSQIVNDFQKGDIAEGYSVSREKKESFPLTVTSAQKNPTAFYLCASSISRGTGELFFGEGSRLTVL.